These T cell receptor beta chains were read from a single sample in a study of blood T cell repertoires in COVID-19. The protocol was immunoSEQ multiplex PCR, while the TCRdb copy is restricted to in-frame clones and leaves out a portion. The sample comprises around 450,000 clones, roughly nine tenths of which are singletons, and around 1.8% rests with the top ten. The sequenced sample was PBMCs or T cells enriched from blood (not recorded which). The origin of the receptors is a woman aged 18-30 years with acute COVID-19. Each CDR3 is given with its conserved first and last residue. The order of the fields is V gene, D gene, J gene, clone size, CDR3 protein, CDR3 DNA. D genes are given only for firm matches. Rows may omit the clone size; those that give it use once, few, many or a size class.

v_gene: TRBV2
d_gene: TRBD1
j_gene: TRBJ2-2
abundance: -
CDR3aa: CASSVSSGTGNTGELFF
CDR3nt: TGTGCCAGCAGTGTGTCTTCCGGGACAGGGAACACCGGGGAGCTGTTTTTT

v_gene: TRBV28
d_gene: TRBD1
j_gene: TRBJ2-6
abundance: -
CDR3aa: CASSPQGQGFSGANVLTF
CDR3nt: TGTGCCAGCAGTCCCCAGGGACAGGGATTCTCTGGGGCCAACGTCCTGACTTTC

v_gene: TRBV10-3
d_gene: -
j_gene: TRBJ1-1
abundance: -
CDR3aa: CAISVLNTEAFF
CDR3nt: TGTGCCATCAGTGTATTGAACACTGAAGCTTTCTTT

v_gene: TRBV3-1/TRBV3-2
d_gene: -
j_gene: TRBJ2-3
abundance: -
CDR3aa: CASRLGGAPDTQYF
CDR3nt: TGTGCCAGCAGATTAGGCGGGGCCCCAGATACGCAGTATTTT

v_gene: TRBV29-1
d_gene: -
j_gene: TRBJ1-4
abundance: -
CDR3aa: CSVGAATNEKLFF
CDR3nt: TGCAGCGTTGGGGCTGCAACTAATGAAAAACTGTTTTTT

v_gene: TRBV27
d_gene: TRBD1
j_gene: TRBJ1-3
abundance: -
CDR3aa: CASGSRDSGNTIYF
CDR3nt: TGTGCCAGCGGCTCAAGGGACAGTGGAAACACCATATATTTT

v_gene: TRBV5-1
d_gene: -
j_gene: TRBJ2-3
abundance: -
CDR3aa: CASSLGQGSDTQYF
CDR3nt: TGCGCCAGCAGCTTGGGGCAGGGAAGCGATACGCAGTATTTT

v_gene: TRBV7-2
d_gene: -
j_gene: TRBJ1-4
abundance: -
CDR3aa: CASSLRSRGNEKLFF
CDR3nt: TGTGCCAGCAGCTTACGTTCACGGGGGAATGAAAAACTGTTTTTT

v_gene: TRBV30
d_gene: -
j_gene: TRBJ2-3
abundance: few
CDR3aa: CAWNPAGTDTQYF
CDR3nt: TGTGCCTGGAATCCTGCGGGAACAGATACGCAGTATTTT

v_gene: TRBV7-2
d_gene: TRBD2
j_gene: TRBJ2-1
abundance: -
CDR3aa: CASSFSLAGVEQFF
CDR3nt: TGTGCCAGCAGCTTCTCACTAGCGGGAGTTGAGCAGTTCTTC

v_gene: TRBV2
d_gene: -
j_gene: TRBJ2-5
abundance: -
CDR3aa: CASSIDRTTGTQYF
CDR3nt: TGTGCCAGCAGTATTGACAGGACAACCGGGACCCAGTACTTC

v_gene: TRBV14
d_gene: -
j_gene: TRBJ2-5
abundance: -
CDR3aa: CASSQTGTPETQYF
CDR3nt: TGTGCCAGCAGCCAAACAGGGACCCCAGAGACCCAGTACTTC

v_gene: TRBV30
d_gene: -
j_gene: TRBJ1-1
abundance: -
CDR3aa: CAGIRVGAEAFF
CDR3nt: TGTGCTGGGATCCGGGTCGGGGCTGAAGCTTTCTTT

v_gene: TRBV30
d_gene: -
j_gene: TRBJ2-1
abundance: -
CDR3aa: CAWSTSLAVYNEQFF
CDR3nt: TGTGCCTGGAGCACAAGTCTAGCTGTCTACAATGAGCAGTTCTTC

v_gene: TRBV3-1/TRBV3-2
d_gene: -
j_gene: TRBJ1-2
abundance: few
CDR3aa: CASSQDGGNYGYTF
CDR3nt: TGTGCCAGCAGCCAAGACGGGGGAAACTATGGCTACACCTTC

v_gene: TRBV19
d_gene: TRBD1
j_gene: TRBJ1-1
abundance: -
CDR3aa: CATTGQGNTEAFF
CDR3nt: TGTGCCACTACAGGACAGGGGAACACTGAAGCTTTCTTT

v_gene: TRBV11-2
d_gene: -
j_gene: TRBJ2-7
abundance: -
CDR3aa: CASSLGASYEQYF
CDR3nt: TGTGCCAGCAGCTTAGGGGCCTCCTACGAGCAGTACTTC

v_gene: TRBV7-6
d_gene: TRBD1
j_gene: TRBJ2-7
abundance: -
CDR3aa: CASTLSGTDIHEQYF
CDR3nt: TGTGCCAGCACCCTGTCCGGGACAGACATCCACGAGCAGTACTTC

v_gene: TRBV29-1
d_gene: TRBD1
j_gene: TRBJ2-7
abundance: -
CDR3aa: CSVRVDRGYEQYF
CDR3nt: TGCAGCGTCCGAGTAGACAGGGGCTACGAGCAGTACTTC

v_gene: TRBV6-2/TRBV6-3
d_gene: -
j_gene: TRBJ2-1
abundance: -
CDR3aa: CASSRSSVNEQFF
CDR3nt: TGTGCCAGCAGTCGGAGTAGCGTCAATGAGCAGTTCTTC

v_gene: TRBV7-9
d_gene: TRBD1
j_gene: TRBJ1-5
abundance: -
CDR3aa: CASSRGQANNQPQHF
CDR3nt: TGTGCCAGCAGCCGAGGACAGGCAAACAATCAGCCCCAGCATTTT

v_gene: TRBV5-1
d_gene: TRBD1
j_gene: TRBJ1-6
abundance: -
CDR3aa: CASSLGPGTGGFSPLHF
CDR3nt: TGCGCCAGCAGCTTGGGTCCCGGGACAGGGGGCTTTTCACCCCTCCACTTT

v_gene: TRBV19
d_gene: -
j_gene: TRBJ2-6
abundance: -
CDR3aa: CASSGGASGANVLTF
CDR3nt: TGTGCCAGCTCTGGGGGGGCCTCTGGGGCCAACGTCCTGACTTTC

v_gene: TRBV27
d_gene: TRBD1
j_gene: TRBJ1-2
abundance: -
CDR3aa: CASSPSDSLLTQGAYGYTF
CDR3nt: TGTGCCAGCAGTCCCTCAGATTCCCTCCTAACTCAGGGGGCCTATGGCTACACCTTC

v_gene: TRBV27
d_gene: TRBD1
j_gene: TRBJ1-3
abundance: -
CDR3aa: CASSLGQGLAGNTIYF
CDR3nt: TGTGCCAGCAGCCTAGGACAGGGTCTTGCTGGAAACACCATATATTTT

v_gene: TRBV5-1
d_gene: -
j_gene: TRBJ2-7
abundance: -
CDR3aa: CASSSSRVFDEQYF
CDR3nt: TGCGCCAGCAGCTCTTCCAGGGTATTCGACGAGCAGTACTTC